Presented here are 21 T cell receptor beta chains from one specimen sequenced in a study of identical twins. Each CDR3 protein is one row after TCRdb ran MiXCR on the 5' RACE reads. Of 450,000 to 500,000 distinct CDR3 sequences in the sample, 14% were seen once. Separately, the same data were catalogued under a study of yellow fever vaccine responses in identical twins.

Sequenced: CD4+ T cells sorted from blood. These receptors were collected from a woman aged 18 to 35 in good health.

This clonotype has only a few counts. The CDR3 DNA follows: TGTGCCAGCAGGGGACAGGGGGCGTTTGAGCAGTTCTTC. Translating gives CASRGQGAFEQFF. The rearrangement links TRBV7-3 to TRBJ2-1, with TRBD1 identical over 12 bases. This CDR3 is built from 13 residues. CDR1 is SGHTA, CDR2 FQGTGA, per germline. V was clipped by 6 bases and J by 9 bases; unmatched bases: 3. Using reference TRBV7-3 and TRBJ2-1 for the parts outside the CDR3, the full variable domain is GAGVSQTPSNKVTEKGKYVELRCDPISGHTALYWYRQSLGQGPEFLIYFQGTGAADDSGLPNDRFFAVRPEGSVSTLKIQRTERGDSAVYLCASRGQGAFEQFFGPGTRLTVL.

This sequence joins TRBV7-9 and TRBJ2-7; 14 bases fit TRBD2. In germline, CDR1 is SEHNR, CDR2 FQNEAQ (reference sequence). The J segment lost 3 bases and the V segment lost 4 bases, leaving 2 bases of the junction unmatched. The CDR3 runs to 15 residues. In DNA, the CDR3 is TGTGCCAGCAGCTGGGGGACTAGCGGGAGCTACGAGCAGTACTTC. Amino acids: CASSWGTSGSYEQYF.

Many counts were recorded for this clonotype. The chain combines TRBV12-3 or TRBV12-4 with TRBJ2-3, with no clear D. With 3 bases removed from V and 2 bases from J, the gap between germline ends came to 6 bases. The CDR3 consists of 13 residues. As DNA, the CDR3 is TGTGCCAGCAGTTTCAGCTCCACAGATACGCAGTATTTT. It codes for CASSFSSTDTQYF.

The chain employs TRBV11-2 and TRBJ2-7, with D perhaps TRBD1 (5 bases). Trimming left V 5 bases short and J 3 bases short, with 11 bases between. Germline CDR1 and CDR2: SGHAT and FQNNGV. The length of the CDR3 is 13 residues. CDR3 amino acids: CASSPSDNYEQYF. The CDR3 DNA reads TGTGCCAGCAGCCCATCGGACAACTACGAGCAGTACTTC.

Comment on this clonotype: Relative to the germline gene, one junction end is altered; a read error may explain this. The chain links TRBV19 to TRBJ1-2, with 7 positions matching TRBD1. The germline V gene encodes CDR1 LNHDA and CDR2 SQIVND (reference sequence). The CDR3 contains 13 residues. As DNA, the CDR3 is TGTGCCAGAAGTACAGGGGCCAAGGATGGCTACACCTTC. Encoded protein: CARSTGAKDGYTF.

This clonotype was counted a few times. This rearrangement joins TRBV28 to TRBJ1-5; D is unresolved. The CDR3 extends over 18 amino acids. Germline CDR1 is MDHEN and CDR2 is SYDVKM. V was pared by 0 bases and J by 4 bases, with 19 bases between. The CDR3 loop reads CASSLWGETDLGNQPQHF. The CDR3 DNA is TGTGCCAGCAGTTTATGGGGTGAAACAGACTTAGGGAATCAGCCCCAGCATTTT.

CDR3 sequence: CASSWGSQETQYF. CDR3 DNA sequence: TGTGCCAGCAGCTGGGGGAGCCAAGAGACCCAGTACTTC. The chain employs TRBV6-6 and TRBJ2-5; either TRBD1 or TRBD2 may fit D (5 bases each). This CDR3 is built from 13 residues. The germline gives CDR1 MNHNY, CDR2 SVGAGI (reference sequence). V lost 6 bases, J lost 1 base, and 9 bases lay in between.

The rearrangement uses TRBV18 and TRBJ2-5; D remains ambiguous. The germline V and J ends were trimmed by 2 bases and 5 bases, with 12 bases remaining between them. CDR1 KGHSH and CDR2 LQKENI come from the germline V gene. This CDR3 has 14 amino acids. CDR3 coding DNA: TGTGCCAGCTCACCAGCAGGCCCCGGGGAGACCCAGTACTTC. Its translation: CASSPAGPGETQYF.

The V and J genes are TRBV20-1 and TRBJ2-3; 11 bases line up with TRBD1. Germline V gene sequence: CDR1 DFQATT, CDR2 SNEGSKA (reference sequence). The CDR3 spans 14 residues. The V segment lost 6 bases and the J segment 4 bases; nucleotides outside the gene matches: 6. The CDR3 DNA reads TGCAGTGCACCGCCGGGACAGGGGGCAGATACGCAGTATTTT. Translation: CSAPPGQGADTQYF.

The genes are TRBV7-3 and TRBJ2-6; the match to TRBD1 covers 7 bases. Trimming at V came to 5 bases and at J to 0 bases, leaving 4 bases not matched to a gene. Germline CDR1 is SGHTA and CDR2 is FQGTGA. The CDR3 loop spans 16 amino acids. The CDR3, as DNA: TGTGCCAGCAGCACCCGACAGGGCTCTGGGGCCAACGTCCTGACTTTC. Translating it yields CASSTRQGSGANVLTF.

This clonotype was observed many times. V usage is TRBV6-2 or TRBV6-3 and J usage is TRBJ1-5, with a tentative D call TRBD1 (5 bases). The CDR3 has 16 residues. V lost 0 bases to trimming and J lost 2 bases, with 11 bases between them. The V gene's germline CDR1 is MNHEY and CDR2 SVGEGT. This CDR3 reads CASSYSRGRGNQPQHF. The CDR3 DNA is TGTGCCAGCAGTTACTCGAGGGGACGCGGCAATCAGCCCCAGCATTTT.

This clonotype was observed a few times. The V gene is TRBV6-2 or TRBV6-3, the J gene TRBJ1-1, with D hard to call. The V end lost 6 bases, the J end lost 1 base, and 18 bases lay between the germline ends. Germline assignment: CDR1 MNHEY and CDR2 SVGEGT. CDR3 length: 16 amino acids. The CDR3: CASRGMHSLGNTEAFF. The DNA for the CDR3 is TGTGCCAGCAGAGGCATGCACTCACTTGGGAACACTGAAGCTTTCTTT.

The rearrangement uses TRBV29-1 and TRBJ1-1; 7 positions agree with TRBD1. CDR1 is SQVTM, CDR2 ANQGSEA, per germline. This CDR3 contains 13 residues. The junction had 9 bases not matched to a gene; V was cut back by 6 bases and J by 5 bases. The CDR3 nucleotides read TGCAGCGTCGAAAACCGGGACAGAACTGAAGCTTTCTTT. Translating it yields CSVENRDRTEAFF.

V is TRBV18 and J is TRBJ2-7; the D is unclear. Per germline, CDR1 KGHSH and CDR2 LQKENI. CDR3 length: 15 residues. Trimming cost V 6 bases and J 2 bases, with 17 bases left between them. The CDR3 loop reads CASSGSGFKAYEQYF. The CDR3 DNA sequence: TGTGCCAGCTCCGGTTCCGGGTTCAAGGCCTACGAGCAGTACTTC.

This clonotype has only a few counts. The chain joins TRBV11-2 to TRBJ1-1, with D possibly being TRBD1 (5 bases). Germline values: CDR1 SGHAT, CDR2 FQNNGV. This CDR3 is 14 amino acids long. V was pared by 3 bases and J by 2 bases, with 10 bases between. CDR3 bases: TGTGCCAGCAGCTTCCCAGGGATAAACACTGAAGCTTTCTTT. Translating gives CASSFPGINTEAFF.

The chain recombines TRBV6-1 with TRBJ2-2, with unresolved D. Germline lookup yields CDR1 MNHNS and CDR2 SASEGT. Trimming took off 6 bases at V and 5 bases at J, with 10 bases between the two ends. This CDR3 is 13 amino acids long. The CDR3 is CASRSRATGELFF. The CDR3 DNA reads TGTGCCAGCAGGAGTAGGGCAACCGGGGAGCTGTTTTTT.

The chain is built from TRBV3-1 and TRBJ2-5, with no clear D. Trimming took 3 bases from V and 5 from J, leaving 10 bases between them. Germline CDR1 is LGHDT and CDR2 is YNNKEL (reference sequence). The CDR3 contains 13 residues. DNA of the CDR3: TGTGCCAGCAGCCATCCAGGTCTGGAGACCCAGTACTTC. Its protein product is CASSHPGLETQYF.

This clonotype was detected only a few times. This chain connects TRBV11-2 to TRBJ2-7; D possibly corresponds to TRBD2 (5 bases). This CDR3 has 12 residues. Germline lookup yields CDR1 SGHAT and CDR2 FQNNGV. V was trimmed by 5 bases and J by 12 bases, leaving 17 bases between them. The CDR3 region is CASSPPTGSRYF. The DNA of the CDR3 is TGTGCCAGCAGCCCCCCTACGGGGAGTCGGTACTTC.

There are many counts of this clonotype. V is TRBV2 and J is TRBJ2-1; D remains ambiguous. The CDR3 totals 13 residues. In germline, CDR1 is SNHLY, CDR2 FYNNEI. With 4 bases removed from V and 3 bases from J, the gap between germline ends came to 7 bases. CDR3 sequence (DNA): TGTGCCAGCAGTGGTCAGGTCTACAATGAGCAGTTCTTC. Amino acids: CASSGQVYNEQFF.

The chain recombines TRBV7-2 with TRBJ2-7, with 12 bases matching TRBD1. Germline CDR1 is SGHTA and CDR2 is FQGNSA. The length of the CDR3 is 16 residues. The junction had 9 bases not matched to a gene; V was cut back by 3 bases and J by 6 bases. The CDR3 here is CASSFQERDRGPEQYF. The CDR3 nucleotides are TGTGCCAGCAGCTTCCAAGAAAGGGACAGGGGGCCCGAGCAGTACTTC.

There are a few counts of this clonotype. The V and J genes are TRBV29-1 and TRBJ1-2; D possibly corresponds to TRBD1 (6 bases). CDR1 and CDR2 from the germline V gene are SQVTM and ANQGSEA. Between the trimmed V and J ends, which lost 2 bases and 3 bases, there was a span of 16 bases. The CDR3 totals 15 residues. This CDR3 is CSVEPSQGMDYGYTF. The DNA of the CDR3 is TGCAGCGTTGAACCCTCTCAGGGGATGGACTATGGCTACACCTTC.